One and the same sample provided the 21 T cell receptor beta chains below, sequenced in a study of tumor and adjacent non-tumor tissue in lung cancer. A modified ARM-PCR protocol with three rounds of nested PCR amplified TCRbeta. TCRdb re-called the multiplex PCR reads with MiXCR, one entry per CDR3 protein. The sample has roughly 48,000 distinct CDR3 sequences, about two thirds seen once; the top ten hold roughly 31%. RNA was extracted from bulk tissue without any cell sorting. This non-tumor lung sample came from over 3 cm beyond the tumor edge. The sequencing sample was made of distant non-tumor lung tissue. The receptors derive from a woman aged 70-85 years with non-small cell lung cancer.

Comment on this clonotype: The junction shows a germline mismatch at one end, possibly a read error. The CDR3 DNA reads as TGTGCCAGCCGTATTCCTGGGCGGCAAGAGAGCCAGTACTTC. It specifies CASRIPGRQESQYF. The chain carries TRBV12-3 or TRBV12-4 and TRBJ2-5; D unclear. The CDR3 extends over 14 amino acids.

In this sample, this clonotype turned up a few times. The chain recombines TRBV7-9 with TRBJ2-1, with 10 bases identical to TRBD2. The CDR3 consists of 15 residues. Losses at the gene ends were 0 bases for V and 7 bases for J; bases not matched to a gene: 3. CDR1 and CDR2 (germline): SEHNR, FQNEAQ (reference sequence). The chain's CDR3 is CASSLASGRRNEQFF. CDR3 nucleotides: TGTGCCAGCAGCTTAGCTAGCGGGAGGAGGAATGAGCAGTTCTTC.

This clonotype has ten or more counts. The CDR3 does not close with the conserved phenylalanine or tryptophan, likely indicating a read error. The J gene is TRBJ2-7, the V gene TRBV14; D call uncertain. The CDR3 length is 15 residues. CDR1 is SGHDN and CDR2 is FVKESK in the germline V gene. V gave up 4 bases and J gave up 0 bases, with 13 bases separating them. The CDR3 spells CASSPINQASYEQYP. The CDR3 DNA follows: TGTGCCAGCAGCCCCATTAACCAGGCCTCCTACGAGCAGTACCCC.

As concerns this clonotype: At one of its ends the junction is not consistent with the germline gene, which may arise from a read error. This chain connects TRBV29-1 to TRBJ2-3; TRBD2 is a possible D gene (5 bases). CDR3 size: 15 residues. Germline V gene data show CDR1 as SQVTM and CDR2 as ANQGSEA. CDR3 nucleotide sequence: TGCAGCGTTGAGGGTTCTAGAGGGAGTACAGATACGAAGTATTTT. It translates to CSVEGSRGSTDTKYF.

Concerning this clonotype: This may come from a read error, since a much larger clone is one base off. The rearrangement joins TRBV6-6 to TRBJ2-1, with D unresolved. Germline V CDR1 and CDR2: MNHNY, SVGAGI (reference sequence). V dropped 3 bases and J dropped 7 bases, with 16 bases sitting between them. CDR3 length: 15 residues. CDR3 sequence reads: CASSYRPTRWNEQFF. DNA for the CDR3: TGTGCCAGCAGTTATCGGCCCACCAGGTGGAATGAGCAGTTCTTC.

This clonotype occurred many times. In nucleotides, the CDR3 is TGCAGTGCTAGAGATCCTTTTAAAACTAGCGGAGCCAGCACAGATACGCAGTATTTT. Translation gives CSARDPFKTSGASTDTQYF. This sequence joins TRBV20-1 and TRBJ2-3; 8 nucleotides match TRBD2. From germline, CDR1 is DFQATT and CDR2 SNEGSKA (reference sequence). Trimming took 0 bases from V and 0 from J; bases not matched to a gene: 14. The CDR3 length is 19 residues.

A note on this clonotype: A much more abundant neighbour one base away suggests this may be a read error. This rearrangement joins TRBV4-1 to TRBJ2-7; unclear D gene. The germline V gene encodes CDR1 MGHRA and CDR2 YSYEKL. The CDR3 is 14 amino acids. CDR3 region: CASTQNGQAYEQYF. CDR3 nucleotides: TGCGCCAGCACCCAAAACGGGCAGGCCTACGAGCAGTACTTC.

This sequence joins TRBV29-1 and TRBJ1-1, with D hard to call. CDR1 is SQVTM, CDR2 ANQGSEA, per germline. The CDR3 is 11 residues long. Trimming left V 7 bases short and J 7 bases short, with 13 bases between. DNA for the CDR3: TGCAGCGCCCACAGTATCAGTGAAGCTTTCTTT. It codes for CSAHSISEAFF. Drawing the rest from reference TRBV29-1 and TRBJ1-1, the complete variable domain is SAVISQKPSRDICQRGTSLTIQCQVDSQVTMMFWYRQQPGQSLTLIATANQGSEATYESGFVIDKFPISRPNLTFSTLTVSNMSPEDSSIYLCSAHSISEAFFGQGTRLTVV.

This clonotype showed up just once. The genes are TRBV6-2 or TRBV6-3 and TRBJ2-1; 15 bases map to TRBD2. CDR3 size: 17 residues. With V trimmed by 4 bases and J by 10 bases, 11 bases remained unmatched. Germline CDR1 reads MNHEY; CDR2 reads SVGEGT. The CDR3 nucleotides are TGTGCCAGCAGTTTCGGGACTAGCGGGAGGACGCGTAGCGAGCAGTTCTTC. Translated: CASSFGTSGRTRSEQFF.

This clonotype came up once. A much more abundant neighbour one base away suggests this may be a read error. The CDR3 does not close with the conserved phenylalanine or tryptophan, likely indicating a read error. The DNA is left out, because the CDR3 cannot be placed on it with certainty; the CDR3 is given as TCRdb lists it. The rearrangement joins TRBV12-3 or TRBV12-4 to TRBJ2-5; the table names TRBD1, a call not compared with the DNA. The CDR3 length equals 14 residues, ends included. CDR3: CASRKQGASETQCL.

As to this clonotype: One end of the junction is discordant with germline, which a read error may explain. The chain is built from TRBV5-6 and TRBJ2-1, with D tentatively TRBD2 (5 bases). The CDR3 runs to 15 residues. The germline V gene has CDR1 SGHDT and CDR2 YYEEEE. CDR3 residues: CASSPTLDLSNEQFF. In nucleotides, the CDR3 is TGTGCCAGCAGCCCTACCCTGGACTTGTCCAATGAACAGTTCTTC.

As to this clonotype: The conserved phenylalanine or tryptophan is not found at the CDR3 terminus, so this likely reflects a read error. The chain recombines TRBV4-1 with TRBJ1-1; D is uncertain. Germline V gene lookup returns CDR1 MGHRA and CDR2 YSYEKL. The length of the CDR3 is 14 residues. The CDR3 sequence: CASSHRIENTEAFL. The CDR3 DNA reads TGCGCAAGCAGCCACCGGATAGAGAACACTGAAGCTTTCTTA.

This chain links TRBV29-1 with TRBJ2-1; D unclear. Per germline, CDR1 SQVTM and CDR2 ANQGSEA. This CDR3 contains 13 residues. V dropped 5 bases and J dropped 3 bases, with 11 bases sitting between them. The CDR3 DNA is TGCAGCGTTCGGGCCTTTGACTACAATGAGCAGTTCTTC. This encodes CSVRAFDYNEQFF.

On this clonotype: At one boundary the junction diverges from the germline segment, which might be a read error. This chain uses TRBV10-3 with TRBJ2-1; 9 nucleotides agree with TRBD2. The CDR3 has 19 residues. CDR1 and CDR2 from the germline V gene are ENHRY and SYGVKD. CDR3 DNA sequence: TGTGCCATCTCGACAAAGGTGACTAGCGGATGGAGTTCCTACAATGAGAAGTTCTTC. Amino acid sequence: CAISTKVTSGWSSYNEKFF.

A word on this clonotype: A clone one base away is much larger, so this may be a read error. The rearrangement links TRBV20-1 to TRBJ1-1; D may be TRBD1 (6 bases). Per germline, CDR1 DFQATT and CDR2 SNEGSKA (reference sequence). The CDR3 spans 15 residues. Trimming removed 5 bases from V and 7 bases from J, with 23 bases in between. DNA of the CDR3: TGCAGTGCTTCAAGCCTCCGGGGGGCTTACATTGAAGCTTTCTTT. It translates to CSASSLRGAYIEAFF.

This clonotype was recorded at least ten times. This may arise from a read error, as a much more abundant clone is one base away. The conserved phenylalanine or tryptophan normally closing the CDR3 is absent here, so this likely arose from a read error. The rearrangement links TRBV6-5 to TRBJ2-5; D might be TRBD1 (5 bases). CDR1 is MNHEY, CDR2 SVGAGI, per germline. The V end lost 0 bases, the J end lost 1 base, and 12 bases lay between the germline ends. CDR3 length equals 16 residues. Here the CDR3 DNA reads TGTGCCAGCAGTTACTCGTACAGGTCAAGCCAAGAGACCCAGTACCTC. Its protein is CASSYSYRSSQETQYL.

This clonotype was observed a handful of times. This CDR3 fails to terminate in the conserved phenylalanine or tryptophan, so it likely reflects a read error. The DNA is omitted, as the CDR3 cannot be located on it reliably, and the CDR3 follows TCRdb's listing. The chain joins TRBV29-1 to TRBJ1-1; TRBD1 was called by the table and not checked on the DNA. The CDR3 totals 12 residues, both ends included. Germline V CDR1 and CDR2: SQVTM, ANQGSEA. This chain's CDR3 is CSVMGGFGEALS.

The gene calls are TRBV29-1 and TRBJ2-5; 8 bases are a match to TRBD2. V shed 4 bases, J shed 5 bases, and the junction held 9 bases outside the gene matches. Germline lookup yields CDR1 SQVTM and CDR2 ANQGSEA. CDR3 length: 14 residues. The CDR3 region has the DNA TGCAGCGTTGGTCGGACTTCGGGAGGGGAGACCCAGTACTTC. Encoded protein: CSVGRTSGGETQYF.

Concerning this clonotype itself: No conserved phenylalanine or tryptophan is present at the end of the CDR3, so a read error is the likely explanation. Because the CDR3's place on the DNA is in doubt, the DNA is left out and the CDR3 is given as listed by TCRdb. The gene calls are TRBV6-5 and TRBJ1-4. A total of 10 residues make up the CDR3, ends included. The V gene's germline CDR1 is MNHEY and CDR2 SVGAGI. CDR3 in amino acids: CTSSYFGSNY.

V usage is TRBV20-1 and J usage is TRBJ2-3, with 9 bases that match TRBD1. This CDR3 region has 16 residues. Germline CDR1 and CDR2: DFQATT and SNEGSKA (reference sequence). The junction had 7 bases not matched to a gene; V was cut back by 0 bases and J by 3 bases. CDR3 coding DNA: TGCAGTGCTAGAGATCCACGGACAGGGGATACAGATACGCAGTATTTT. This codes for CSARDPRTGDTDTQYF.

Comments on this clonotype: One junction end does not reproduce the germline sequence, and a read error may be involved. This chain uses TRBV6-1 with TRBJ2-1; D is undetermined. The CDR3 runs to 12 residues. The germline gives CDR1 MNHNS, CDR2 SASEGT. The CDR3 here is CASSGSVGEQFF. DNA of the CDR3: TGTGCCAGCAGTGGATCGGTCGGTGAGCAATTCTTC.